The clone carrying this T cell receptor beta chain was found once. This sample is part of a study of blood T cell repertoires in COVID-19. Original processing methods: Using reference gene primer amplification, nucleated cell counts were estimated. Assay: immunoSEQ multiplex PCR; the TCRdb copy retains only in-frame clones and omits some. V and J calls and clone size are as listed in that table; D and trimming were resolved from the DNA. The data contain roughly 60,000 clones, approximately 82% of them singletons. CDR3 length: 12 residues. Germline CDR1 and CDR2: MGHRA and YSYEKL. V shed 4 bases and J shed 11 bases, with 11 bases lying between them.

This chain links TRBV4-1 with TRBJ1-4; D gene ambiguous. Input material: peripheral blood. This TCR derives from a man aged 55-75 years with acute or convalescent COVID-19. The CDR3 loop reads CASSPTRAKLFF. As DNA, the CDR3 is TGCGCCAGCAGCCCCACGCGGGCTAAACTGTTTTTT.